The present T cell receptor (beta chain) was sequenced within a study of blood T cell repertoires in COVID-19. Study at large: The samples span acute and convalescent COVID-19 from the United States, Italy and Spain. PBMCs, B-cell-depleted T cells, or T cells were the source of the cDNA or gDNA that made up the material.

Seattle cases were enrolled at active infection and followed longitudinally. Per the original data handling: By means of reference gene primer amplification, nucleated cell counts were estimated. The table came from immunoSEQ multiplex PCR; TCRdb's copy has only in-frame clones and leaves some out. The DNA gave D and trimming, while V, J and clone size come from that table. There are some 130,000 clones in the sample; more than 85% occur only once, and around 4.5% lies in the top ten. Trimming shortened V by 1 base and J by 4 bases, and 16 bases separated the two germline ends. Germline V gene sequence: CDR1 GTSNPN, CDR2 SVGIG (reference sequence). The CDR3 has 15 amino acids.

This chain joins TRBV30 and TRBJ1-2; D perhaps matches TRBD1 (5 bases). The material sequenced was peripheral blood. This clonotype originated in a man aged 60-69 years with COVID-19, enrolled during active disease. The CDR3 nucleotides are TGTGCCTGGAGTGCGGGTCAGGGAGGTCTCTATGGCTACACCTTC. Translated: CAWSAGQGGLYGYTF.